A single T cell receptor (beta chain) is shown here with its context. Antigen specificity is unknown. Trimming left V 6 bases short and J 3 bases short, with 9 bases between. The length of the CDR3 is 12 residues. The germline gives CDR1 LNHDA, CDR2 SQIVND (reference sequence). Method: immunoSEQ multiplex PCR; TCRdb's copy keeps in-frame clones and lacks some. The table lists more than 100,000 clones, around nine tenths of them singletons. The data were obtained in a study of T cell responses to AZD1222 COVID-19 vaccine. Across the study: Pooled samples include second doses given at about 4 or 12 weeks. The study's findings and limits: Spike-specific TCR breadth and depth were elevated following two AZD1222 doses. Vaccine-related CD4 TCRs covered spike, predominating at 160-218 and 743-854. Scientists sampled the repertoires only once the peak T cell response had passed.

This chain uses TRBV19 with TRBJ2-7; D call uncertain. The clonotype was recovered from an adult in good health. Here the sequenced sample was peripheral blood, taken on day 0 of AZD1222 vaccination. CDR3: CASSGPSYEQYF. In DNA form, the CDR3 reads TGTGCCAGTAGCGGACCTAGCTACGAGCAGTACTTC.